What follows are 8 T cell receptor beta chains derived from one specimen sequenced in a study of blood T cell repertoires in COVID-19. Assay used: immunoSEQ multiplex PCR; TCRdb lists only in-frame clones, some missing. Among 240,000 or so clones listed, 86% were seen once. Sequencing used peripheral blood. The receptors here all came from a young woman who had recovered from COVID-19.

V usage is TRBV5-1 and J usage is TRBJ2-7; 8 bases align to TRBD1. CDR1 is SGHRS and CDR2 is YFSETQ in the germline V gene. The CDR3 has 15 residues. V shed 1 base, J shed 4 bases, and the junction held 7 bases outside the gene matches. CDR3 sequence: CASSLMGQEIYEQYF. The CDR3 DNA reads as TGCGCCAGCAGCTTGATGGGACAGGAGATATACGAGCAGTACTTC. Based on the CDR3 plus reference TRBV5-1 and TRBJ2-7, the full variable domain is KAGVTQTPRYLIKTRGQQVTLSCSPISGHRSVSWYQQTPGQGLQFLFEYFSETQRNKGNFPGRFSGRQFSNSRSEMNVSTLELGDSALYLCASSLMGQEIYEQYFGPGTRLTVT.

This chain connects TRBV2 to TRBJ2-1; no reliable D call. Trimming removed 2 bases at V and 3 bases at J, with 11 bases between. The CDR3 length is 15 residues. Germline assignment: CDR1 SNHLY and CDR2 FYNNEI. CDR3 nucleotides: TGTGCCAGCAGTGAATTCGTGACACGCTACAATGAGCAGTTCTTC. Its translation: CASSEFVTRYNEQFF.

The CDR3 here is CASSLGAGALNEKLFF. The CDR3 nucleotides read TGTGCCAGCAGCTTAGGTGCAGGGGCCCTTAATGAAAAACTGTTTTTT. The rearrangement joins TRBV7-6 to TRBJ1-4, with D maybe TRBD1 (6 bases). The CDR3 extends over 16 amino acids. Trimming removed 1 base from V and 4 bases from J, with 13 bases in between. Germline V gene data show CDR1 as SGHVS and CDR2 as FNYEAQ.

The rearrangement links TRBV9 to TRBJ2-7, with 8 bases lining up with TRBD2. The junction had 14 bases not matched to a gene; V was cut back by 5 bases and J by 7 bases. This CDR3 region has 15 residues. Germline CDR1 reads SGDLS; CDR2 reads YYNGEE. The chain's CDR3 is CASSTSGTRFAEQYF. The CDR3 bases are TGTGCCAGCAGTACGAGTGGGACTAGGTTTGCTGAGCAGTACTTC.

V usage is TRBV6-5 and J usage is TRBJ1-6; 8 nucleotides line up with TRBD1. CDR3 length equals 15 residues. Germline V gene data show CDR1 as MNHEY and CDR2 as SVGAGI. The junction had 5 bases not matched to a gene; V was cut back by 6 bases and J by 4 bases. CDR3: CASRPDRGYNSPLHF. As DNA, the CDR3 is TGTGCCAGCAGACCAGACAGGGGATATAATTCACCCCTCCACTTT.

The gene calls are TRBV2 and TRBJ2-1; D may be TRBD2 (5 bases). The ends were cut back, 1 base at V and 8 bases at J, with 15 bases in the middle. Germline assignment: CDR1 SNHLY and CDR2 FYNNEI. The CDR3 sequence is 15 residues long. CDR3 sequence (DNA): TGTGCCAGCAGTGAAGGGTTAGCGTCGGCCGATGAGCAGTTCTTC. Protein: CASSEGLASADEQFF.

In this sample, this clone turned up a few times. CDR3 DNA: TGCGCCAGCAGCTACGGACTAGCGGGGGCCCAGGGCGATGAGCAGTTCTTC. This sequence encodes CASSYGLAGAQGDEQFF. The V call is TRBV4-1, the J call TRBJ2-1; 13 bases are a match to TRBD2. Germline V gene sequence: CDR1 MGHRA, CDR2 YSYEKL. Trimming took 5 bases from V and 8 from J; bases not matched to a gene: 12. The CDR3 is made up of 17 amino acids.

This clone was found a few times. The rearrangement joins TRBV11-2 to TRBJ1-5; 8 bases map to TRBD1. The CDR3 has 16 amino acids. The J segment lost 5 bases and the V segment lost 1 base, leaving 7 bases of the junction unmatched. The germline V gene has CDR1 SGHAT and CDR2 FQNNGV. The CDR3 here is CASSLGRTGSYQPQHF. CDR3 nucleotides: TGTGCCAGCAGCTTAGGAAGGACAGGGTCTTATCAGCCCCAGCATTTT.